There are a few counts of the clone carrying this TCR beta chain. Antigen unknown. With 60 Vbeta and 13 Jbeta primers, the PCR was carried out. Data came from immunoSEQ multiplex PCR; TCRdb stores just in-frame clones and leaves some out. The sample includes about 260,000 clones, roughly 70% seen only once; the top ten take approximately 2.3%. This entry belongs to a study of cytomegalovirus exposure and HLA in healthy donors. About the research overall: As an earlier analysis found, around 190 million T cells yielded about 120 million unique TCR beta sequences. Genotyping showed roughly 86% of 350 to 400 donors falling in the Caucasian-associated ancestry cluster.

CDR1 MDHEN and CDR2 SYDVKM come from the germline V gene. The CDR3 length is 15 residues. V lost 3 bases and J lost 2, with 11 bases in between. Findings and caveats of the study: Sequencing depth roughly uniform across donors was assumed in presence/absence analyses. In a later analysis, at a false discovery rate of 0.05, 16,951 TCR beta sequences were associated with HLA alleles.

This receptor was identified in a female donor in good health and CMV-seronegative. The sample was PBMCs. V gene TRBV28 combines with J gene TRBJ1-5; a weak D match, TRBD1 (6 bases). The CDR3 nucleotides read TGTGCCAGCAGTTTCCCGAGACAGGGCAATCAGCCCCAGCATTTT. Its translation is CASSFPRQGNQPQHF.